The clone carrying this T cell receptor beta chain was found a few times. It was RNA transcripts that yielded the amplified TCR beta CDR3 regions. HTBI primers were used for first-round RT-PCR of the TCR CDR3. TCRdb passed the multiplex PCR reads through MiXCR, listing each CDR3 protein once. The profile shows 600,000 to 650,000 distinct CDR3 sequences, roughly 17% of them singletons. These data originate in a study of T cells in Graves' hyperthyroidism and ophthalmopathy. Study as a whole: Sampling of peripheral blood happened at initial diagnosis, prior to any treatment.

V trimming: 0 bases; J trimming: 9 bases; junction bases outside the gene matches: 9. The CDR3 totals 15 residues. CDR1 is LGHDT, CDR2 YNNKEL, per germline (reference sequence). Disease duration under 2 months; hyperthyroidism patients were aged 18 to 65. PBMCs were sourced from over 8.5 ml fresh peripheral blood. This clonotype was obtained from a woman aged 25 to 39 with Graves' hyperthyroidism. What was sequenced was blood. The chain is built from TRBV3-1 and TRBJ2-5; 8 nucleotides agree with TRBD2. The DNA of the CDR3 is TGTGCCAGCAGCCAAGATTCGGGAGGGGATCGCCCCCAGTACTTC. The encoded protein is CASSQDSGGDRPQYF.